The next 23 T cell receptor beta chains were all read from a single sample in a study of control samples from healthy donors and cancer patients. Assay: immunoSEQ multiplex PCR; the TCRdb copy retains only in-frame clones and omits some. The table includes over 150,000 clones, more than 85% detected once. The sequencing input was blood. The receptors originated from a woman in her thirties or forties in good health.

To note about this clone: This specimen includes other DNA sequences encoding the same CDR3. The chain links TRBV2 to TRBJ1-1, with a possible D match to TRBD1 (5 bases). Looked up from germline, CDR1 is SNHLY and CDR2 is FYNNEI. The CDR3 runs 13 residues. V was pared by 4 bases and J by 1 base, with 7 bases between. The CDR3 spells CASSGQGNTEAFF. The CDR3 DNA is TGTGCCAGCAGTGGCCAGGGGAACACTGAAGCTTTCTTT.

The V and J genes are TRBV10-3 and TRBJ2-2, with D unclear. CDR1 is ENHRY and CDR2 is SYGVKD in the germline V gene. Between the trimmed V and J ends, which lost 6 bases and 2 bases, there was a span of 7 bases. This CDR3 spans 13 amino acids. The CDR3 DNA sequence: TGTGCCATCAGGGGTGACAACACCGGGGAGCTGTTTTTT. This gives the protein CAIRGDNTGELFF.

This sequence joins TRBV7-3 and TRBJ2-2; 8 positions match TRBD2. Per germline, CDR1 SGHTA and CDR2 FQGTGA. The CDR3 runs to 18 residues. V dropped 4 bases and J dropped 6; count of bases not matched to a gene: 16. This chain's CDR3 is CASSSPWGGGFRPGELFF. CDR3 nucleotide sequence: TGTGCCAGCAGCTCGCCCTGGGGCGGGGGGTTCCGACCCGGGGAGCTGTTTTTT.

A single count supports this clone. This sequence joins TRBV19 and TRBJ2-5, with D perhaps matching TRBD2 (5 bases). Germline V lookup: CDR1 LNHDA, CDR2 SQIVND (reference sequence). This CDR3 is built from 15 residues. Trimming stripped 9 bases from V and 2 bases from J, with 19 bases between. CDR3 sequence: CASRPGEWAQETQYF. The CDR3 nucleotides read TGTGCCAGCCGCCCCGGGGAGTGGGCACAAGAGACCCAGTACTTC.

This clone occurred a few times. CDR3 coding DNA: TGTGCCATCAGTGAGTCAACGAATAGCAATCAGCCCCAGCATTTT. This sequence encodes CAISESTNSNQPQHF. This sequence joins TRBV10-3 and TRBJ1-5; D gene ambiguous. Trimming left V 0 bases short and J 0 bases short, with 6 bases between. The CDR3 runs to 15 residues. Germline V gene sequence: CDR1 ENHRY, CDR2 SYGVKD.

This chain links TRBV5-1 with TRBJ1-1; 11 bases map to TRBD1. CDR1 and CDR2 from the germline V gene are SGHRS and YFSETQ. The V gene end was trimmed by 7 bases and the J gene end by 4 bases; junction bases not matched to a gene: 18. The CDR3 spans 18 residues. The CDR3 here is CASSRPRDRGFLVTEAFF. Here the CDR3 DNA reads TGCGCCAGCTCCCGGCCTAGGGACAGGGGGTTTTTGGTCACTGAAGCTTTCTTT.

The chain combines TRBV19 with TRBJ1-2, with 10 bases that match TRBD1. This CDR3 region has 13 residues. Germline V gene sequence: CDR1 LNHDA, CDR2 SQIVND (reference sequence). J was trimmed by 6 bases and V by 6 bases; bases with no gene match: 4. CDR3: CASSDRGRHGYTF. In DNA, the CDR3 is TGTGCCAGTAGCGACAGGGGGCGGCATGGCTACACCTTC.

The chain joins TRBV10-3 to TRBJ2-7; 9 bases map to TRBD1. The CDR3 is 16 amino acids. Germline CDR1 reads ENHRY; CDR2 reads SYGVKD. With V trimmed by 5 bases and J by 4 bases, 12 bases remained unmatched. CDR3 sequence: CAISSSTGTGNYEQYF. CDR3 nucleotides: TGTGCCATCAGTTCTTCAACCGGGACAGGGAATTACGAGCAGTACTTC.

This chain joins TRBV3-1 (or the pseudogene TRBV3-2) and TRBJ1-1; D gene unclear. The CDR3 covers 13 residues. The germline V and J ends were trimmed by 4 bases and 0 bases, with 6 bases remaining between them. CDR1 and CDR2 from the germline V gene are LGHDT and YNNKEL (reference sequence). CDR3 bases: TGTGCCAGCAGCCTCTCAATGAACACTGAAGCTTTCTTT. Its protein is CASSLSMNTEAFF.

The V call is TRBV7-6, the J call TRBJ1-3, with D perhaps matching TRBD1 (6 bases). Germline CDR1 is SGHVS and CDR2 is FNYEAQ. This CDR3 has 16 residues. The germline V and J ends were trimmed by 2 bases and 4 bases, with 15 bases remaining between them. CDR3 in amino acids: CASSLYSGASGNTIYF. The CDR3 coding sequence is TGTGCCAGCAGCTTATATTCAGGGGCGTCCGGAAACACCATATATTTT.

CDR3 amino acids: CASGPGGAQYF. As DNA, the CDR3 is TGTGCTAGTGGTCCGGGGGGTGCGCAGTATTTT. J is TRBJ2-3 and V is TRBV12-5; 7 nucleotides line up with TRBD2. Germline V gene data show CDR1 as LGHNT and CDR2 as FRNRAP. The CDR3 runs to 11 residues. J lost 10 bases, V lost 5 bases, and 3 bases had no gene match.

This clone occurred a few times. The chain carries TRBV19 and TRBJ1-1; the D is unclear. CDR1 is LNHDA, CDR2 SQIVND, per germline (reference sequence). The CDR3 contains 13 residues. V was cut by 8 bases and J by 3 bases, with 13 bases left in between. CDR3 region: CASSRVHDTEAFF. CDR3 sequence (DNA): TGTGCCAGTTCGAGGGTTCATGACACTGAAGCTTTCTTT. Full variable domain (missing parts from reference TRBV19 and TRBJ1-1): DGGITQSPKYLFRKEGQNVTLSCEQNLNHDAMYWYRQDPGQGLRLIYYSQIVNDFQKGDIAEGYSVSREKKESFPLTVTSAQKNPTAFYLCASSRVHDTEAFFGQGTRLTVV.

The V gene is TRBV7-8, the J gene TRBJ1-3; no definite D call. This CDR3 is built from 14 residues. V lost 1 base, J lost 3 bases, and 7 bases lay in between. Per the germline V gene, CDR1 is SGHVS and CDR2 is FQNEAQ. Here the CDR3 reads CASSLDGSGNTIYF. The CDR3 nucleotides are TGTGCCAGCAGCTTAGATGGCAGTGGAAACACCATATATTTT.

The chain joins TRBV5-1 to TRBJ1-1; 10 bases align to TRBD1. The CDR3 has 16 residues. Germline loops: CDR1 SGHRS, CDR2 YFSETQ. V was pared by 2 bases and J by 6 bases, with 10 bases of the junction left unmatched. CDR3 residues: CASSFRTGGDGAEAFF. DNA for the CDR3: TGCGCCAGCAGCTTTAGGACAGGGGGAGATGGCGCTGAAGCTTTCTTT.

About this clone: Additional DNA sequences in this sample encode the identical CDR3. This rearrangement joins TRBV21-1 to TRBJ2-5; the DNA was not used to check the table's D call, TRBD2. TRBV21-1 is reported as a pseudogene. The length of the CDR3 is 18 residues. The CDR3 reads CASSKVVGTSGGRETQYF. The CDR3 DNA reads TGTGCCAGCAGCAAAGTGGTGGGGACTAGCGGGGGGAGAGAGACCCAGTACTTC.

The chain employs TRBV5-4 and TRBJ2-1; D gene ambiguous. V lost 0 bases and J 10 bases, leaving 11 bases between the germline ends. The CDR3 contains 13 residues. Germline values: CDR1 SGHNT, CDR2 YYREEE (reference sequence). DNA for the CDR3: TGTGCCAGCAGCTTGGATGTCGGGCTGGAGCAGTTCTTC. Translating it yields CASSLDVGLEQFF. Together with reference TRBV5-4 and TRBJ2-1, the CDR3 gives the full variable domain: ETGVTQSPTHLIKTRGQQVTLRCSSQSGHNTVSWYQQALGQGPQFIFQYYREEENGRGNFPPRFSGLQFPNYSSELNVNALELDDSALYLCASSLDVGLEQFFGPGTRLTVL.

The rearrangement links TRBV18 to TRBJ1-6; D is unresolved. Per the germline V gene, CDR1 is KGHSH and CDR2 is LQKENI. V gave up 3 bases and J gave up 7 bases, with 13 bases separating them. This CDR3 is 15 amino acids long. The CDR3 here is CASSPESRENSPLHF. DNA for the CDR3: TGTGCCAGCTCACCCGAATCGAGGGAGAATTCACCCCTCCACTTT. Combining the CDR3 with reference TRBV18 and TRBJ1-6 gives the whole variable domain NAGVMQNPRHLVRRRGQEARLRCSPMKGHSHVYWYRQLPEEGLKFMVYLQKENIIDESGMPKERFSAEFPKEGPSILRIQQVVRGDSAAYFCASSPESRENSPLHFGNGTRLTVT.

The chain combines TRBV3-1 (or the pseudogene TRBV3-2) with TRBJ2-7, with a tentative D call TRBD1 (5 bases). Germline V gene data show CDR1 as LGHDT and CDR2 as YNNKEL (reference sequence). The CDR3 covers 13 residues. V was cut by 4 bases and J by 3 bases, with 10 bases left in between. Here the CDR3 DNA reads TGTGCCAGCAGCCTCAATAGGGGCTACGAGCAGTACTTC. As protein: CASSLNRGYEQYF.

The chain has TRBV14 and TRBJ2-1; D gene ambiguous. Germline CDR1 SGHDN, CDR2 FVKESK. The CDR3 runs to 16 residues. V dropped 0 bases and J dropped 2 bases, with 11 bases sitting between them. CDR3 residues: CASSQDRGVPYNEQFF. CDR3 DNA sequence: TGTGCCAGCAGCCAAGATCGCGGAGTCCCCTACAATGAGCAGTTCTTC.

The chain joins TRBV2 to TRBJ2-2; D is undetermined. This CDR3 comprises 13 residues. V was shortened by 4 bases and J by 5 bases, with 8 bases between the two germline ends. Germline V CDR1 and CDR2: SNHLY, FYNNEI. The CDR3 loop is CASSASTTGELFF. CDR3 coding DNA: TGTGCCAGCAGTGCCTCAACAACCGGGGAGCTGTTTTTT.

The J gene is TRBJ1-2, the V gene TRBV7-6; 11 bases align to TRBD1. Germline trimming cut 0 bases from V and 2 bases from J; bases unmatched to any gene: 5. The CDR3 extends over 17 amino acids. Looked up from germline, CDR1 is SGHVS and CDR2 is FNYEAQ. The CDR3, as DNA: TGTGCCAGCAGCTTAGCCCCGGGGACAGGGGGAAACTATGGCTACACCTTC. Its protein is CASSLAPGTGGNYGYTF.

As regards this clone: Other DNA sequences of this sample code for an identical CDR3. V gene TRBV13 combines with J gene TRBJ1-3; D not resolved. The length of the CDR3 is 15 residues. The germline gives CDR1 PRHDT, CDR2 FYEKMQ (reference sequence). The V end was cut by 0 bases, the J end by 0 bases, with 6 bases between. DNA for the CDR3: TGTGCCAGCAGCTTAGGAAGGTCCTCTGGAAACACCATATATTTT. Encoded protein: CASSLGRSSGNTIYF.

This chain connects TRBV24-1 to TRBJ1-5; D is perhaps TRBD1 (6 bases). CDR3 length equals 13 residues. Germline V CDR1 and CDR2: KGHDR, SFDVKD. V was cut by 4 bases and J by 4 bases, with 7 bases left in between. CDR3 in amino acids: CATSETGNQPQHF. The CDR3, as DNA: TGTGCCACCAGTGAAACAGGGAATCAGCCCCAGCATTTT.